Detailed here is one TCR beta chain. This specimen belongs to a study of monozygotic twins with inflammatory bowel disease. Using the 5' RACE reads, TCRdb records one entry per CDR3 protein without DNA. The data show approximately 420,000 distinct CDR3 sequences, and the top ten clones hold less than 2.5%. The receptor was isolated from a human donor with ulcerative colitis or Crohn's disease, or a healthy co-twin of an affected twin (not recorded which). Sequencing was done on a sample of blood.

The CDR3 loop reads CASSPGLAGRAEQFF. This sequence joins TRBV3-1 and TRBJ2-1; TCRdb's D gene call, TRBD2, goes unchecked for lack of DNA. This CDR3 has 15 residues. Per the germline V gene, CDR1 is LGHDT and CDR2 is YNNKEL (reference sequence).